What follows are 2 T cell receptor beta chains derived from one specimen sequenced in a study of vaccination and CD4 T cells after COVID-19 (dated by TCRdb to 2021 to 2024). The sample's treatment or condition label is to be understood as: roughly 10-day PBMC culture with coronavirus spike peptide pools or control peptides (ViraFEST assay). These receptors have no known antigen. The library was generated by PCR. The sequencing machine was an Illumina iSeq 100. DNA from cultured CD4+ T cells underwent TCR sequencing with the Oncomine TCR Beta short-read assay at the Johns Hopkins FTIC core. TCRdb itself trimmed the public reads at Q25 with fastp, ran MiXCR and retained productive beta chains. Every entry covers one CDR3 protein and lists the most common genes and DNA from its rows. The sample contains under 20,000 distinct CDR3 sequences, more than 45% of them found a single time. 9.6% of the sample is taken by the ten largest.

Sequencing input: CD4+ T cells from blood, cultured in vitro. These receptors came from a human donor who had recovered from COVID-19.

This rearrangement joins TRBV6-1 to TRBJ1-2; 7 bases are shared with TRBD1. The CDR3 runs 15 residues. Germline CDR1 reads MNHNS; CDR2 reads SASEGT. The junction had 12 bases not matched to a gene; V was cut back by 8 bases and J by 3 bases. The CDR3 is CASQWTGGGDYGYTF. CDR3 coding DNA: TGTGCCAGCCAATGGACAGGCGGGGGCGACTATGGCTACACCTTC.

V is TRBV7-2 and J is TRBJ1-5; 7 bases match TRBD1. The CDR3 has 16 amino acids. Trimming took 5 bases from V and 0 from J; bases not matched to a gene: 7. Looked up from germline, CDR1 is SGHTA and CDR2 is FQGNSA. CDR3 sequence reads: CASSHDRAYSNQPQHF. DNA for the CDR3: TGTGCCAGCAGCCACGACAGGGCATATAGCAATCAGCCCCAGCATTTT.